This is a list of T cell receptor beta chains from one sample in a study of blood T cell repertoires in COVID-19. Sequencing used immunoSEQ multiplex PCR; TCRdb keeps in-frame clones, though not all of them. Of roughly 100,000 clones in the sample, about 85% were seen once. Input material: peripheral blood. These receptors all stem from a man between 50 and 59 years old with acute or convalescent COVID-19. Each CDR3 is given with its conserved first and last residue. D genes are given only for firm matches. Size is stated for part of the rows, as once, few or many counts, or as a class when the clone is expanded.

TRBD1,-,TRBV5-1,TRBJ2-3,CASSPGQGYTDTQYF,TGCGCCAGCAGCCCGGGACAGGGTTACACAGATACGCAGTATTTT
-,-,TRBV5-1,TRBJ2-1,CASSLIPSGGSTYNEQFF,TGCGCCAGCAGCTTAATCCCATCCGGGGGATCCACCTACAATGAGCAGTTCTTC
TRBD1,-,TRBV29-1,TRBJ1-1,CSVVDDRGREAFF,TGCAGCGTTGTGGATGACAGGGGGCGTGAAGCTTTCTTT
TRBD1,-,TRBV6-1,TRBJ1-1,CASSEVWAGTGGFGTEAFF,TGTGCCAGCAGTGAAGTGTGGGCCGGGACAGGGGGCTTCGGCACTGAAGCTTTCTTT
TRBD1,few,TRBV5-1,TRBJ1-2,CASSLGGGSYGYTF,TGCGCCAGCAGCTTGGGAGGGGGCAGCTATGGCTACACCTTC
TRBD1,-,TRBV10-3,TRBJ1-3,CAISESTGSGNTIYF,TGTGCCATCAGTGAGTCGACAGGGTCTGGAAACACCATATATTTT
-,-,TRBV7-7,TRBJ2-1,CASSLAAGSEQFF,TGTGCTAGCAGCTTAGCGGCCGGGAGTGAGCAGTTCTTC
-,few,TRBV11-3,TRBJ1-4,CASSHTNEKLFF,TGTGCCAGCAGCCATACTAATGAAAAACTGTTTTTT
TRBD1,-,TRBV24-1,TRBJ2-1,CATGRGGASYNEQFF,TGTGCCACCGGCCGAGGGGGCGCCTCCTACAATGAGCAGTTCTTC
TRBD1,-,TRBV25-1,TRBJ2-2,CASSEVTGVGGELFF,TGTGCCAGCAGTGAAGTAACAGGGGTCGGCGGGGAGCTGTTTTTT
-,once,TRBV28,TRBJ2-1,CASSPFSGEDEQFF,TGTGCCAGCAGTCCTTTCTCGGGTGAGGATGAGCAGTTCTTC
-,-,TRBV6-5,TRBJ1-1,CASSSRRWGMNTEAFF,TGTGCCAGCAGTTCCCGACGGTGGGGCATGAACACTGAAGCTTTCTTT
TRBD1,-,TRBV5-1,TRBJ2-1,CASSYSGTEYNEQFF,TGCGCCAGCAGCTACTCCGGGACAGAATACAATGAGCAGTTCTTC
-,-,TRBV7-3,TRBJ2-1,CASSFSPGSGDEQFF,TGTGCCAGCAGCTTTTCCCCAGGAAGCGGCGATGAGCAGTTCTTC
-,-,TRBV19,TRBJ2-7,CASRPGGAARSYEQYF,TGTGCCAGTAGACCCGGAGGGGCGGCCCGCTCCTACGAGCAGTACTTC
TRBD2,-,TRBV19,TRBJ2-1,CASWGGRASGEQFF,TGTGCCAGTTGGGGCGGGAGGGCCTCGGGTGAGCAGTTCTTC
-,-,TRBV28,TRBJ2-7,CASKGGGPHEQYF,TGTGCCAGCAAGGGAGGCGGGCCTCACGAGCAGTACTTC
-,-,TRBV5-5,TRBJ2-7,CASSQWSSVEQYF,TGTGCCAGCAGCCAATGGAGTTCAGTCGAGCAGTACTTC
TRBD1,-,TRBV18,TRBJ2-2,CASSPPTGDTGELFF,TGTGCCAGCTCACCGCCGACAGGGGACACCGGGGAGCTGTTTTTT
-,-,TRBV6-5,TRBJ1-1,CATKRGGGDTEAFF,TGTGCCACCAAACGGGGGGGAGGTGACACTGAAGCTTTCTTT
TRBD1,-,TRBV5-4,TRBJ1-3,CASSLDRGPGNTIYF,TGTGCCAGCAGCTTGGACAGGGGACCAGGAAACACCATATATTTT
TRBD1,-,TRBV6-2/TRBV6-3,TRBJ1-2,CASSYPNRGPFYGYTF,TGTGCCAGCAGTTACCCCAACAGGGGCCCCTTTTATGGCTACACCTTC
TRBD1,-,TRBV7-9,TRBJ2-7,CASSRRTGSSYEQYF,TGTGCCAGCAGCCGCCGGACAGGGAGCTCCTACGAGCAGTACTTC
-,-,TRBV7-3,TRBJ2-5,CASSFQGTGETQYF,TGTGCCAGCAGCTTCCAGGGAACTGGGGAGACCCAGTACTTC
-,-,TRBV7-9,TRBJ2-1,CASSYASSYNEQFF,TGTGCCAGCAGTTACGCTAGCTCCTACAATGAGCAGTTCTTC
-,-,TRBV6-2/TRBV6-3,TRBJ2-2,CASSWTVSVPGELFF,TGTGCCAGCAGTTGGACAGTATCGGTTCCCGGGGAGCTGTTTTTT
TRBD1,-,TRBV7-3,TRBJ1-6,CASSVQGGNSPLHF,TGTGCCAGCAGCGTGCAGGGGGGTAATTCACCCCTCCACTTT
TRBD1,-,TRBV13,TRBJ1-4,CASSPGQGTNEKLFF,TGTGCCAGCAGCCCCGGACAGGGAACTAATGAAAAACTGTTTTTT
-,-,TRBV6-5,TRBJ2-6,CASSTGAGANVLTF,TGTGCCAGCAGTACAGGAGCCGGGGCCAACGTCCTGACTTTC
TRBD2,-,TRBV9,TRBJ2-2,CASSPGLAGGHGELFF,TGTGCCAGCAGCCCGGGACTAGCGGGAGGGCACGGGGAGCTGTTTTTT
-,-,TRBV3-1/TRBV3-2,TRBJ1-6,CASSQLSSPLHF,TGTGCCAGCAGCCAACTGAGTTCCCCCCTCCACTTT
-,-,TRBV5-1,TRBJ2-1,CASSHVRQSSYNEQFF,TGCGCCAGCAGCCACGTGAGACAGAGCTCCTACAATGAGCAGTTCTTC
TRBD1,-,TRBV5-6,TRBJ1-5,CASSLGLLGTVNQPQHF,TGTGCCAGCAGCTTAGGACTTCTCGGGACAGTAAATCAGCCCCAGCATTTT
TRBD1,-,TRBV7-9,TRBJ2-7,CASSLGTGVYEQYF,TGTGCCAGCAGCTTAGGGACAGGGGTTTACGAGCAGTACTTC
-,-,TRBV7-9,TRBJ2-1,CASSSRGGGLYNEQFF,TGTGCCAGCAGCTCGAGAGGAGGGGGCCTTTACAATGAGCAGTTCTTC
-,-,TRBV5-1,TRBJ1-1,CASSLVREGMNTEAFF,TGCGCCAGCAGCTTGGTTCGGGAGGGCATGAACACTGAAGCTTTCTTT
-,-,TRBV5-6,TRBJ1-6,CASSRQDYNSPLHF,TGTGCCAGCAGCCGACAGGACTATAATTCACCCCTCCACTTT
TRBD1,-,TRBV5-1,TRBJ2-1,CASSLPTGGLYNEQFF,TGCGCCAGCAGCTTGCCTACAGGGGGCTTATACAATGAGCAGTTCTTC
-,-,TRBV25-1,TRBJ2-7,CASSESAGAHEQYF,TGTGCCAGCAGTGAATCGGCAGGGGCCCACGAGCAGTACTTC
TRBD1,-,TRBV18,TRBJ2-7,CASTGTVDGEQYF,TGTGCCAGCACCGGGACAGTCGATGGCGAGCAGTACTTC
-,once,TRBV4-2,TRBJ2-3,CASSQDWGRGTDTQYF,TGTGCCAGCAGCCAAGACTGGGGGCGAGGCACAGATACGCAGTATTTT
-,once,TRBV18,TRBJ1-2,CASSPTDSLYGYTF,TGTGCCAGCTCGCCGACGGACAGCTTATATGGCTACACCTTC
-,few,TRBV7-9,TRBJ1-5,CASSLGELPQHF,TGTGCCAGCAGCTTAGGTGAACTACCCCAGCATTTT
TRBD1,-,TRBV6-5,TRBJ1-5,CASNRDSSLPQHF,TGTGCCAGCAATCGGGACAGCTCACTGCCCCAGCATTTT